The next 15 T cell receptor beta chains were all read from a single sample in a study of molecular identifiers for immune sequencing clone quantification. TCRdb fed the PCR reads into MiXCR, producing one record per CDR3 protein. The profile shows approximately 500,000 distinct CDR3 sequences, around 23% of them singletons. Sequenced material: naive CD8+ T cells from blood, with Jurkat cell RNA spiked in. Subset denoted: FACS-sorted CD8+CD4-CCR7+CD45RA+ naive T cells. Every receptor here comes from a human donor in good health. Some libraries in this study had Jurkat cell RNA spiked in.

This clonotype showed up many times. This sequence joins TRBV5-4 and TRBJ2-5; no clear D gene. V lost 2 bases, J lost 5 bases, and 10 bases lay in between. CDR1 SGHNT and CDR2 YYREEE come from the germline V gene (reference sequence). The CDR3 consists of 13 residues. CDR3 DNA: TGTGCCAGCAGCTTATGGTACGATGAGACCCAGTACTTC. It translates to CASSLWYDETQYF.

This clonotype has only a few counts. The chain joins TRBV6-5 to TRBJ2-7; 7 nucleotides align to TRBD2. The V and J ends lost 0 bases and 5 bases, in that order; junction bases with no gene match: 16. The CDR3 is made up of 18 amino acids. Germline V CDR1 and CDR2: MNHEY, SVGAGI. The CDR3 DNA follows: TGTGCCAGCAGTTACTCGAATCGATTCGGGAGGCCCCGGGACGAGCAGTACTTC. Protein sequence: CASSYSNRFGRPRDEQYF.

This clonotype was picked up many times. The chain carries TRBV12-3 or TRBV12-4 and TRBJ2-3; D is unclear. The CDR3 contains 13 residues. V was trimmed by 3 bases and J by 1 base, leaving 5 bases between them. CDR3: CASSFPGTDTQYF. CDR3 bases: TGTGCCAGCAGTTTCCCGGGCACAGATACGCAGTATTTT.

This chain joins TRBV12-3 or TRBV12-4 and TRBJ2-2; 8 bases match TRBD1. V dropped 7 bases and J dropped 7; count of bases not matched to a gene: 11. The CDR3 has 15 amino acids. This CDR3 is CASNEQGVKIGELFF. Written as DNA, the CDR3 is TGTGCCAGCAATGAACAGGGGGTAAAGATCGGGGAGCTGTTTTTT.

There are a few counts of this clonotype. The chain employs TRBV14 and TRBJ2-5; TRBD2 might be the D (6 bases). The V and J ends lost 4 bases and 5 bases respectively, with 17 bases between them. CDR1 SGHDN and CDR2 FVKESK come from the germline V gene. CDR3 length: 15 amino acids. CDR3 DNA sequence: TGTGCCAGCAGCCCGTACGGGGGACGCCGGGAGACCCAGTACTTC. The encoded protein is CASSPYGGRRETQYF.

This clonotype was found many times. The chain is built from TRBV4-1 and TRBJ1-2, with TRBD1 identical over 12 bases. V was pared by 1 base and J by 6 bases, with 9 bases of the junction left unmatched. Germline V gene lookup returns CDR1 MGHRA and CDR2 YSYEKL. There are 17 residues in the CDR3. The CDR3 spells CASSQVIGTGGANGYTF. For the CDR3, the DNA is TGCGCCAGCAGCCAAGTCATAGGGACAGGGGGCGCGAATGGCTACACCTTC.

This clonotype was seen ten or more times. The chain employs TRBV12-3 or TRBV12-4 and TRBJ1-5, with D possibly being TRBD1 (5 bases). This CDR3 has 14 residues. V lost 1 base and J lost 9, with 13 bases in between. The CDR3 DNA reads as TGTGCCAGCAGTTTAGGGGGCATCGGAGGGCCCCAGCATTTT. Its translation is CASSLGGIGGPQHF.

Ten or more counts support this clonotype. The rearrangement links TRBV7-9 to TRBJ1-5; weak D call: TRBD1 (6 bases). The germline CDR1 and CDR2 sequences are SEHNR and FQNEAQ (reference sequence). Trimming took off 1 base at V and 0 bases at J, with 13 bases between the two ends. This CDR3 has 17 amino acids. The CDR3 spells CASSLGDIGFSNQPQHF. In DNA form, the CDR3 reads TGTGCCAGCAGCTTAGGGGACATAGGATTTAGCAATCAGCCCCAGCATTTT.

Turning to this clonotype: A much bigger clone sits one base away, suggesting this may be a read error. The chain is built from TRBV18 and TRBJ2-1, with a weak D call TRBD1 (6 bases). CDR1 KGHSH and CDR2 LQKENI come from the germline V gene. V was clipped by 1 base and J by 9 bases, with 22 bases between them. CDR3 length equals 17 residues. The CDR3 region is CASSPRGVHRDRGEQFF. The CDR3 DNA reads TGTGCCAGCTCACCACGGGGTGTTCACAGGGATCGGGGTGAGCAGTTCTTC.

This clonotype was detected many times. The V call is TRBV7-9, the J call TRBJ2-7, with D uncertain. Germline CDR1 reads SEHNR; CDR2 reads FQNEAQ (reference sequence). The CDR3 runs 12 residues. V was cut by 5 bases and J by 4 bases, with 9 bases left in between. In nucleotides, the CDR3 is TGTGCCAGCAGCCCCTTTGGGTACGAGCAGTACTTC. It codes for CASSPFGYEQYF. Full variable domain (missing parts from reference TRBV7-9 and TRBJ2-7): DTGVSQNPRHKITKRGQNVTFRCDPISEHNRLYWYRQTLGQGPEFLTYFQNEAQLEKSRLLSDRFSAERPKGSFSTLEIQRTEQGDSAMYLCASSPFGYEQYFGPGTRLTVT.

This chain links TRBV7-9 with TRBJ2-5; D is undetermined. Trimming took off 1 base at V and 1 base at J, with 7 bases between the two ends. CDR1 SEHNR and CDR2 FQNEAQ come from the germline V gene (reference sequence). The CDR3 is 14 residues long. CDR3 DNA: TGTGCCAGCAGCTTAGTCGCAACCCAAGAGACCCAGTACTTC. Protein: CASSLVATQETQYF.

The chain employs TRBV12-3 or TRBV12-4 and TRBJ2-7, with D unresolved. Trimming took off 7 bases at V and 6 bases at J, with 10 bases between the two ends. The CDR3 spans 11 residues. For the CDR3, the DNA is TGTGCCAGCATGGGCGTCGGCGAGCAGTACTTC. Its protein is CASMGVGEQYF.

The CDR3 is CASNPPEGLNEQFF. DNA of the CDR3: TGTGCCAGCAACCCCCCGGAGGGGTTGAACGAGCAGTTCTTC. The chain carries TRBV5-3 and TRBJ2-1, with D possibly matching TRBD2 (6 bases). TRBV5-3 qualifies as an ORF whose function is uncertain. The CDR3 has 14 residues. Trimming removed 8 bases from V and 10 bases from J, with 22 bases in between.

V is TRBV6-1 and J is TRBJ2-7; D gene ambiguous. The CDR3 sequence is 13 residues long. V gave up 4 bases and J gave up 4 bases, with 11 bases separating them. CDR1 and CDR2 (germline): MNHNS, SASEGT. DNA of the CDR3: TGTGCCAGCAGTGTATACGGAAAGTACGAGCAGTACTTC. Protein product: CASSVYGKYEQYF.

This clonotype appeared many times. The chain joins TRBV20-1 to TRBJ2-7, with 8 nucleotides matching TRBD1. From germline, CDR1 is DFQATT and CDR2 SNEGSKA (reference sequence). The CDR3 has 13 residues. The J segment lost 5 bases and the V segment lost 5 bases, leaving 8 bases of the junction unmatched. The CDR3: CSADGQGGHEQYF. CDR3 in DNA: TGCAGTGCTGATGGACAGGGTGGTCACGAGCAGTACTTC.